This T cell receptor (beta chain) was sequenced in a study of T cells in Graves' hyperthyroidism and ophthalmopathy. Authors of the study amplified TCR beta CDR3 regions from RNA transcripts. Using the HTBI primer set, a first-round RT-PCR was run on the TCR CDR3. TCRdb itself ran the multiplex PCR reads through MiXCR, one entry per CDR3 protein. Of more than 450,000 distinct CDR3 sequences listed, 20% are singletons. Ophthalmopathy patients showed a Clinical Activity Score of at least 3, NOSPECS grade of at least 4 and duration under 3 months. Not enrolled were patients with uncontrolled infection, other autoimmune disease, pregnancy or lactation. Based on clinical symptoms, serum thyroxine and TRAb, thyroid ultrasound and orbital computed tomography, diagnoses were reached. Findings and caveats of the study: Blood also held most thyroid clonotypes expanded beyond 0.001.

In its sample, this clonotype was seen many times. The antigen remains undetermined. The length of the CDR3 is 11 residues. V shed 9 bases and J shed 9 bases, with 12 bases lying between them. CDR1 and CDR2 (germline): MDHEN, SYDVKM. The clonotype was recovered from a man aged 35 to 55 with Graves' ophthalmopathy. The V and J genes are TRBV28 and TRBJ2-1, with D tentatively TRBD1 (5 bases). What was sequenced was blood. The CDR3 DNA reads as TGTGCCAGTGGGGTGACAGTTGAGCAGTTCTTC. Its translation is CASGVTVEQFF.